These T cell receptor beta chains were read from a single sample in a study of blood T cell repertoires in COVID-19. The repertoire was sequenced with immunoSEQ multiplex PCR; TCRdb's copy has only in-frame clones and lacks some. The repertoire has about 180,000 clones, 70% to 80% of them found once; the top ten carry approximately 15%. Sequencing was performed on PBMCs or T cells enriched from blood (not recorded which). All receptors come from a man aged 60 to 75 who had been exposed to COVID-19. Each CDR3 is given with its conserved first and last residue. A D gene is named only where the DNA matches it firmly. A row's size may be missing; if present it is once, few, many or a size class.

>TRBJ2-7|-|TRBV12-3/TRBV12-4|-|11
TGTGCCAGTTCGGGAGTCTACGAGCAGTACTTC
CASSGVYEQYF
>TRBJ1-1|TRBD1|TRBV9|-|14
TGTGCCAGCAGCGTAGGGGACAGGGGTACTGAAGCTTTCTTT
CASSVGDRGTEAFF
>TRBJ1-5|-|TRBV5-3|-|13
TGTGCCAGGGGCTGGGGACACAATCAGCCCCAGCATTTT
CARGWGHNQPQHF
>TRBJ2-3|-|TRBV6-6|few|11
TGTGCCAGCAGTTTCCCGGATACGCAGTATTTT
CASSFPDTQYF
>TRBJ2-1|-|TRBV6-2/TRBV6-3|-|14
TGTGCCAGCAGTTACAGTCAGGTGTCAGGGGAGCAGTTCTTC
CASSYSQVSGEQFF
>TRBJ1-3|-|TRBV6-1|-|15
TGTGCCAGCAGTGAAGAGGCAGGGTTTGGAAACACCATATATTTT
CASSEEAGFGNTIYF
>TRBJ2-7|TRBD1|TRBV9|-|14
TGTGCCAGCAGCGGGGGACAGGGGAGTTACGAGCAGTACTTC
CASSGGQGSYEQYF
>TRBJ2-5|-|TRBV24-1|-|16
TGTGCCACCAGCCCCGGGGCGGGAACGTACCAAGAGACCCAGTACTTC
CATSPGAGTYQETQYF
>TRBJ2-7|TRBD2|TRBV19|few|13
TGTGCCAGTAGTCGGACTAGCTTCTACGAGCAGTACTTC
CASSRTSFYEQYF
>TRBJ2-1|TRBD1|TRBV27|-|16
TGTGCCAGCAGTTTATCCGGGACAGGGAACTACAATGAGCAGTTCTTC
CASSLSGTGNYNEQFF
>TRBJ1-6|TRBD1|TRBV6-6|-|14
TGTGCCAGCAGTCCGGGACAGAATAATTCACCCCTCCACTTT
CASSPGQNNSPLHF